The following is a T cell receptor beta chain sequence with its context. Antigen: not known. The data derive from a study of Graves' ophthalmopathy and Graves' hyperthyroidism. Findings and limits, study-wide: The majority of expanded thyroid clonotypes above 0.001 frequency also occurred in blood. For separating ophthalmopathy from stable hyperthyroidism, a 13-signature model gave approximately 90% sensitivity and about 82% specificity.

Stable hyperthyroidism meant no progression to ophthalmopathy within 18 months of follow-up. Included hyperthyroidism patients were aged 18 to 65 and newly diagnosed (under 2 months' duration). Amplified material comprised TCR beta CDR3 regions derived from RNA transcripts. HTBI primers were used in a first-round RT-PCR, which preceded a second-round multiplex PCR. TCRdb reprocessed the multiplex PCR reads via MiXCR and lists one record per CDR3 protein. Of some 39,000 distinct CDR3 sequences listed, roughly 50% are singletons. CDR3 size: 16 residues. The germline V gene encodes CDR1 SGHRS and CDR2 YFSETQ. The germline V and J ends were trimmed by 1 base and 2 bases, with 15 bases remaining between them.

This clonotype was obtained from an adult woman with stable Graves' hyperthyroidism. V and J are TRBV5-1 and TRBJ1-2; perhaps TRBD1 as D (5 bases). Material for sequencing was peripheral blood. The DNA for the CDR3 is TGCGCCAGCAGCTTGCCGGGACCCGACAGCAACTATGGCTACACCTTC. It encodes CASSLPGPDSNYGYTF.